This TCR beta chain was sequenced in a study of shared clonotypes between healthy human individuals. Overall study: Per donor, CD8 memory used one plate, CD8 naive used two, CD4 memory used three and CD4 naive used three. General observations from the study: What limited the represented genetic and exposure-history diversity was the small number of donors.

Evenly divided among several immunoSEQ plates was the genomic DNA of each subset. The data were produced by immunoSEQ multiplex PCR, yet TCRdb's version contains in-frame clones alone and is incomplete. This repertoire shows around 1.6 million clones, around 98% found once; its top ten account for roughly 0.42%. Germline loops: CDR1 SGHRS, CDR2 YFSETQ. The CDR3 has 13 residues. V lost 4 bases, J lost 4 bases, and 11 bases lay in between. A remark on this clone: Its antigen is not known.

The J gene is TRBJ1-2, the V gene TRBV5-1; D uncertain. Sequenced material: naive CD4+ T cells sorted from blood. Documented subset: CD45RA+ positively selected. The source is a man aged 25 to 40 in good health. The CDR3 sequence is CASSHTEAYGYTF. The CDR3 bases are TGCGCCAGCAGCCACACGGAGGCCTATGGCTACACCTTC.